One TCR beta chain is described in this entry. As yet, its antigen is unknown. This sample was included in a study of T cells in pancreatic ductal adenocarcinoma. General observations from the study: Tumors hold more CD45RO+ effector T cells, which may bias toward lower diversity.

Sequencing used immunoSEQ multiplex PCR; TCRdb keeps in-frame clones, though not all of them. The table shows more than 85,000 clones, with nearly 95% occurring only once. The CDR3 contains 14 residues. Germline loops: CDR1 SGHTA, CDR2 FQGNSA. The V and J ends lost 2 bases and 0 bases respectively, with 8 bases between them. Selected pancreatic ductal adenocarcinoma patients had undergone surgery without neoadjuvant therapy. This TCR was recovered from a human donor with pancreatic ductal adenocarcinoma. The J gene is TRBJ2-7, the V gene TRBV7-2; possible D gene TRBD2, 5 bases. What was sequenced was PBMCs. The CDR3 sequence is CASSLPGSSYEQYF. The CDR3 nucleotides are TGTGCCAGCAGCTTACCTGGGAGCTCCTACGAGCAGTACTTC. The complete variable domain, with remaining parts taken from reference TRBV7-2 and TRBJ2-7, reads GAGVSQSPSNKVTEKGKDVELRCDPISGHTALYWYRQSLGQGLEFLIYFQGNSAPDKSGLPSDRFSAERTGGSVSTLTIQRTQQEDSAVYLCASSLPGSSYEQYFGPGTRLTVT.